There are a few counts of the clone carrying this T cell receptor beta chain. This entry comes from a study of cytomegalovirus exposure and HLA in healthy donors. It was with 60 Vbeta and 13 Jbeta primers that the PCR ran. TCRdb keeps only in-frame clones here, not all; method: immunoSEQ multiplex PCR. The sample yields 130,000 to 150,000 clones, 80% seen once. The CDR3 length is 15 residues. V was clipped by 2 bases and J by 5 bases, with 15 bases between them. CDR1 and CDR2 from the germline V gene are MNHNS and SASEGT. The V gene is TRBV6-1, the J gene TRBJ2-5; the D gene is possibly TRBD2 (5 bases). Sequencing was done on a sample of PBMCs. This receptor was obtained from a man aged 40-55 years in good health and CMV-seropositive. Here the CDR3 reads CASSEITTPGETQYF. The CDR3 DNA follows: TGTGCCAGCAGTGAAATAACTACCCCGGGGGAGACCCAGTACTTC.